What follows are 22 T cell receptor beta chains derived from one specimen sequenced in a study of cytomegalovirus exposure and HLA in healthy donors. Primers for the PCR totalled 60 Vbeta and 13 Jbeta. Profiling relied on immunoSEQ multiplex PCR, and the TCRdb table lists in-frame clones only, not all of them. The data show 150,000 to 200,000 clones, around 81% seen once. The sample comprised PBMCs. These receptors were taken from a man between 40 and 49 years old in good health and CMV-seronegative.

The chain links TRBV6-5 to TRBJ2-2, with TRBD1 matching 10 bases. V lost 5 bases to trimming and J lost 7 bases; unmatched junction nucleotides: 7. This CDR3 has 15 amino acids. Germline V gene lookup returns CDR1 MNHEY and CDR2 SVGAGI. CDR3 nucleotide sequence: TGTGCCAGCAGTAGCCGGGACAGGGGTGGCGGGGAGCTGTTTTTT. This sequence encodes CASSSRDRGGGELFF.

DNA of the CDR3: TGTGCCAGCAGCTTAGACAGGGGCGAAATTATAATGAACACTGAAGCTTTCTTT. It translates to CASSLDRGEIIMNTEAFF. The chain has TRBV7-8 and TRBJ1-1; 7 bases are shared with TRBD1. Germline loops: CDR1 SGHVS, CDR2 FQNEAQ. The CDR3 extends over 18 amino acids. Trimming cost V 1 base and J 0 bases; bases outside gene matches: 11.

The CDR3 protein is CASSLDRGGNQPQHF. The CDR3 region has the DNA TGTGCCAGCAGTCTAGACAGGGGGGGCAATCAGCCCCAGCATTTT. The V and J genes are TRBV2 and TRBJ1-5; TRBD1 aligns across 9 bases. The CDR3 extends over 15 amino acids. Trimming removed 5 bases from V and 2 bases from J; junction bases left unmatched: 4. CDR1 is SNHLY, CDR2 FYNNEI, per germline. Full variable domain (missing parts from reference TRBV2 and TRBJ1-5): EPEVTQTPSHQVTQMGQEVILRCVPISNHLYFYWYRQILGQKVEFLVSFYNNEISEKSEIFDDQFSVERPDGSNFTLKIRSTKLEDSAMYFCASSLDRGGNQPQHFGDGTRLSIL.

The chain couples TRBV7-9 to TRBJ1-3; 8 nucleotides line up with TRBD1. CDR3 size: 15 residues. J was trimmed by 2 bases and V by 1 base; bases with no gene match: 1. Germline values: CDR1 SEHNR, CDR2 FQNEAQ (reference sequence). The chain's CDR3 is CASSLEQGAGNTIYF. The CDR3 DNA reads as TGTGCCAGCAGCTTAGAACAGGGGGCTGGAAACACCATATATTTT.

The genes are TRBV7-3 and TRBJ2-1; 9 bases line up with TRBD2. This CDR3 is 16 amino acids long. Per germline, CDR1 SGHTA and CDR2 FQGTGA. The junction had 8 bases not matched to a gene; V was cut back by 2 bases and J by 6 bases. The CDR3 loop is CASSLYLAGVGNEQFF. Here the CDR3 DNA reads TGTGCCAGCAGCTTATACTTAGCGGGAGTAGGCAATGAGCAGTTCTTC.

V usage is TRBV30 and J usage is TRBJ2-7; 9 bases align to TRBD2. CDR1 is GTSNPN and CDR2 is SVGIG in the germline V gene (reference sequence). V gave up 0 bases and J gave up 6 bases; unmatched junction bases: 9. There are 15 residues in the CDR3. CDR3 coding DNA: TGTGCCTGGAGTGTACTCGCGGGAGGGCATGGCGAGCAGTACTTC. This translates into CAWSVLAGGHGEQYF.

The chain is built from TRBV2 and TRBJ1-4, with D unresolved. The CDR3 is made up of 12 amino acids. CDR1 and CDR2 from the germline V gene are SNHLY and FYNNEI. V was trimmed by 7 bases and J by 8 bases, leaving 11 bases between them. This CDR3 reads CASTQVGEKLFF. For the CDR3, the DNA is TGTGCCAGCACTCAGGTTGGCGAAAAACTGTTTTTT.

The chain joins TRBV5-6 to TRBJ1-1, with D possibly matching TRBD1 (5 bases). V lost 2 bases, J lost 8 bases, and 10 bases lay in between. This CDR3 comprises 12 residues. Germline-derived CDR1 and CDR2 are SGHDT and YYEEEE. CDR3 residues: CASSFRGGEAFF. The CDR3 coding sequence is TGTGCCAGCAGCTTTAGGGGTGGCGAAGCTTTCTTT.

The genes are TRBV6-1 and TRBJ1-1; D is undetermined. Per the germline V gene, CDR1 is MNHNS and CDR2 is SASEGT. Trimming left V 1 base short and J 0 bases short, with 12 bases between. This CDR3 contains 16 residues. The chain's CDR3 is CASSEVAVALNTEAFF. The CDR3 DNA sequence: TGTGCCAGCAGTGAAGTCGCGGTAGCACTGAACACTGAAGCTTTCTTT.

The CDR3 DNA is TGTGCCAGCAGCTCGACTAGCGGGGGGACGAACACCGGGGAGCTGTTTTTT. Its protein product is CASSSTSGGTNTGELFF. This chain uses TRBV13 with TRBJ2-2; TRBD2 agrees at 13 bases. V lost 4 bases, J lost 0 bases, and 2 bases stayed unmatched. This CDR3 has 17 residues. The germline CDR1 and CDR2 sequences are PRHDT and FYEKMQ (reference sequence).

The CDR3 reads CASRGVRGEDTEAFF. As DNA, the CDR3 is TGTGCCAGCAGAGGGGTCCGGGGGGAGGACACTGAAGCTTTCTTT. V is TRBV6-6 and J is TRBJ1-1; TRBD1 is a possible D gene (5 bases). With 6 bases removed from V and 3 bases from J, the gap between germline ends came to 17 bases. There are 15 residues in the CDR3. Germline loops: CDR1 MNHNY, CDR2 SVGAGI (reference sequence).

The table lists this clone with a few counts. In DNA form, the CDR3 reads TGTGCCTGGCAACAGGGGTGGAATTCACCCCTCCACTTT. Protein: CAWQQGWNSPLHF. This chain links TRBV30 with TRBJ1-6; TRBD1 matches at 7 bases. The germline V gene has CDR1 GTSNPN and CDR2 SVGIG (reference sequence). V shed 5 bases, J shed 7 bases, and the junction held 5 bases outside the gene matches. The CDR3 has 13 amino acids.

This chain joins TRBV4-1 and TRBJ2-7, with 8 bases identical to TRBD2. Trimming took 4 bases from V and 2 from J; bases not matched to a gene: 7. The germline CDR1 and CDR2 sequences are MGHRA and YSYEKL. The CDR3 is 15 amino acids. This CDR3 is CASSPREANPYEQYF. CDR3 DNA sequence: TGCGCCAGCAGCCCGCGGGAGGCCAACCCCTACGAGCAGTACTTC.

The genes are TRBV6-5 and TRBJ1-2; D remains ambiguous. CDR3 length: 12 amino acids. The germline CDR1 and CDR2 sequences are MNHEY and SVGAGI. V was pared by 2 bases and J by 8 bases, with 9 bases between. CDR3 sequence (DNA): TGTGCCAGCAGTTACGCCGGGGTCGGCTACACCTTC. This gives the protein CASSYAGVGYTF.

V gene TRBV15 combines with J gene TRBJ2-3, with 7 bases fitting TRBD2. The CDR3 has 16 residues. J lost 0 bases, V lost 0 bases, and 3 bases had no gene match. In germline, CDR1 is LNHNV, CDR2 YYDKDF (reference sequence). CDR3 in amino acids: CATSRDLAVSTDTQYF. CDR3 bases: TGTGCCACCAGCAGAGATCTAGCGGTTAGCACAGATACGCAGTATTTT. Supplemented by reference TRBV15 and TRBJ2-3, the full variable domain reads DAMVIQNPRYQVTQFGKPVTLSCSQTLNHNVMYWYQQKSSQAPKLLFHYYDKDFNNEADTPDNFQSRRPNTSFCFLDIRSPGLGDTAMYLCATSRDLAVSTDTQYFGPGTRLTVL.

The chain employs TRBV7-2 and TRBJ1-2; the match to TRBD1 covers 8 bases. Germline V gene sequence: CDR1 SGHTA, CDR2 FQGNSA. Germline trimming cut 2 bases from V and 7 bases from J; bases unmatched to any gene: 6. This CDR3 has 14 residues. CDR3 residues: CASSLTDRVGGYTF. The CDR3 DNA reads TGTGCCAGCAGCTTAACGGACAGGGTCGGTGGCTACACCTTC.

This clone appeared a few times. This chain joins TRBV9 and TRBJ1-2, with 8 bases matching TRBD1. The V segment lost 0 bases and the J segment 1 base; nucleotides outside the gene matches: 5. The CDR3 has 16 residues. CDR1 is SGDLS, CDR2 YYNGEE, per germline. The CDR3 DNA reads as TGTGCCAGCAGCGTAGGAAACAGGGGGATTAACTATGGCTACACCTTC. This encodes CASSVGNRGINYGYTF.

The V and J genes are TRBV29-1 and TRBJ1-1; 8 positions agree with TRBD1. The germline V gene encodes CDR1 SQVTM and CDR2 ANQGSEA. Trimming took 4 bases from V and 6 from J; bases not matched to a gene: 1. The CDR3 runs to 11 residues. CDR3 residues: CSVVQGAEAFF. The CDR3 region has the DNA TGCAGCGTTGTACAGGGGGCTGAAGCTTTCTTT.

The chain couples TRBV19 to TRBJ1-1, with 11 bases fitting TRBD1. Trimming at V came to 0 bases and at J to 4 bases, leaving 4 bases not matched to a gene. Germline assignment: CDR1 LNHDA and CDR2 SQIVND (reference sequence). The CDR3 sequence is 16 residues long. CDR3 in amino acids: CASSIDWDRGSTEAFF. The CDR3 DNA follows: TGTGCCAGTAGTATAGATTGGGACAGGGGGAGCACTGAAGCTTTCTTT.

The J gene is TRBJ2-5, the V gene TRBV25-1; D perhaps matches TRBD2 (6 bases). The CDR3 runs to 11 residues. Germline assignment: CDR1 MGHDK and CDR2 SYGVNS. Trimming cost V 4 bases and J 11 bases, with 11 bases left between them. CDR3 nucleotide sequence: TGTGCCAGCAGTGGTTGGAGGGAGCAGTACTTC. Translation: CASSGWREQYF.

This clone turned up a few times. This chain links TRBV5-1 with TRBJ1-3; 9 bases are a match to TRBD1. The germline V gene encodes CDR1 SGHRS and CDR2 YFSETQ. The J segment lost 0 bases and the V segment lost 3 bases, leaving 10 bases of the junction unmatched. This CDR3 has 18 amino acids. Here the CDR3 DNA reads TGCGCCAGCAGCTCGGGACAGGGAAACCTAAACTCTGGAAACACCATATATTTT. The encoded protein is CASSSGQGNLNSGNTIYF. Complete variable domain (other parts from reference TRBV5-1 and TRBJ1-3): KAGVTQTPRYLIKTRGQQVTLSCSPISGHRSVSWYQQTPGQGLQFLFEYFSETQRNKGNFPGRFSGRQFSNSRSEMNVSTLELGDSALYLCASSSGQGNLNSGNTIYFGEGSWLTVV.

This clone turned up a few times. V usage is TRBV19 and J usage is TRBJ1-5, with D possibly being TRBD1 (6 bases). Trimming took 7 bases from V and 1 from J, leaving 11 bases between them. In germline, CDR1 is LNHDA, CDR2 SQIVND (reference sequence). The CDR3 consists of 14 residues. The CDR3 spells CASIGGQSNQPQHF. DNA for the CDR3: TGTGCCAGTATAGGGGGACAAAGCAATCAGCCCCAGCATTTT. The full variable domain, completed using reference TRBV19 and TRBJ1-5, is DGGITQSPKYLFRKEGQNVTLSCEQNLNHDAMYWYRQDPGQGLRLIYYSQIVNDFQKGDIAEGYSVSREKKESFPLTVTSAQKNPTAFYLCASIGGQSNQPQHFGDGTRLSIL.